This T cell receptor (beta chain) appears in the sequencing data of a study of blood T cell repertoires in COVID-19 (dated by TCRdb to the early 2020s). About the full investigation: The collaborator samples originated in the United States, Italy and Spain and spanned the acute and convalescent phases of COVID-19. A de-identified subject ID, COVID-19 status, age in years and sex were almost always included in the sample metadata. The repertoires were released in a freely available public database meant as a resource for research on the immune response to SARS-CoV-2. The material from the prospective study consisted of cDNA or gDNA derived from T cells, B-cell-depleted T cells, or PBMCs. Deeply sampled blood TCRbeta repertoires from subjects exposed to, actively infected with, or recovered from COVID-19 were included in the dataset. Where available, HLA class I and class II types were taken from metadata supplied by the sample provider and were not determined by assay-based typing. Samples were obtained from the ongoing ImmuneRACE study (first 160 participants) and from 1,254 subjects provided by 6 global collaborators. Results and caveats for the whole study, not just this receptor: The quantity of clinical and demographic metadata differed by source and by participant and was supplied without curation.

Whole blood was collected in K2EDTA tubes by collaborating institutions according to the institutions' own protocols. For TCRbeta analysis, collaborators shipped samples as frozen whole blood, isolated PBMCs, or DNA extracted from either of those sample types. Concerning this clone: Its cognate antigen has yet to be identified. No qualities accompany the bases; no much larger clone lies one base away.

The immunoSEQ Assay, a bias-controlled multiplex PCR, was used to amplify TCRbeta CDR3 regions from genomic DNA. Regarding the original processing steps: Nucleated cell counts per sample were estimated from amplification of reference gene primers within the assay. To quantify the absolute abundance of each unique TCRbeta CDR3 rearrangement, sequence reads were collapsed and filtered. For each sample, productive Simpson clonality was calculated as the square root of Simpson's diversity index over productive rearrangements. The clones in this table, taken by TCRdb from immuneACCESS, are in-frame only. Not every clone is retained; where verified, under half of the shortfall comes from an unresolved V gene, and the cause of the rest is unknown. The V and J calls and clone size were taken over from that table, and D and trimming were inferred from the DNA. The sample has about 52,000 clones on record, roughly 82% of them singletons. The ten biggest clones cover approximately 25% of the sample.

V has 7 bases trimmed and J has 2 bases trimmed; junction bases matching no gene number 4. Taken from cysteine to phenylalanine, the CDR3 has 13 residues. The DNA shown is the 39-base CDR3, in frame from base 1. Via the germline V gene, CDR1 is ENHRY and CDR2 SYGVKD. The receptor's source is a woman of 80 years or more with acute or convalescent COVID-19. The material sequenced was peripheral blood. Recombination joined TRBV10-3 with TRBJ1-2, and 7 junction bases match TRBD1. The DNA reads TGTGCCATCACCCCGGACAGGAACTATGGCTACACCTTC. It codes for CAITPDRNYGYTF.